This T cell receptor beta chain was captured in a study of CD8+CD57+ T cells in acquired aplastic anemia (dated by TCRdb to 2017 to 2018). Regarding the research as a whole: Extracted DNA from sorted CD4+ and CD8+ cells averaged 3.2 ug, ranging from roughly 0.17 to 27.4 ug.

In this study, sorted CD4+ and CD8+ T cells from the blood of healthy subjects and of severe aplastic anemia patients had their TCR repertoires deep-sequenced. Ficoll-Paque density gradient centrifugation was used to isolate peripheral blood mononuclear cells. Before DNA extraction, CD4+ and CD8+ T cells were sorted with FACS or magnetic beads. Results the study describes overall, beyond this receptor: Some 30 CD8+ CDR3 sequences were found to be shared between patients and controls, but these sequences appeared to be highly expressed in patients and within the immunodominant clones of the patients. Between patients and healthy controls, no significant difference in CD8+ Simpson's diversity was found (P=0.060).

Sequences ENHRY (CDR1) and SYGVKD (CDR2) are obtained from the germline V gene. Counted from cysteine to phenylalanine, this CDR3 has 13 amino acids. Only CDR3 DNA remains: 39 bases, in frame from the first base. Regarding this clonotype: No cognate antigen has been identified for it. Mismatch with germline at one junction end may stem from a read error.

Genomic DNA served as template for TCR beta VDJ combination and CDR3 sequence profiling. An Illumina HiSeq 2000 was the platform used for TCR repertoire sequencing. On the study's bioinformatics: TRBV/TRBJ rearrangement plots, CDR3 size and DJ length profiles, and Simpson's diversity index were used to evaluate the repertoires. The most abundant DNA sequence in the deep sequencing data was taken as the immunodominant clone. CDR3 amino acid sequences were screened for sharing across subjects and were compared with published repertoires and the VDJdb database. In-frame beta chains were kept once TCRdb had trimmed the public reads at Q25 with fastp and called clones with MiXCR. Each CDR3 protein gets just one entry, which takes the most common genes and DNA from the rows behind it. TCRdb's processing, not the authors', yielded these V and J calls. The sample data list about 190,000 distinct CDR3 sequences, and 64% of these were observed just once. The ten largest clones add up to more than 45% of the sample.

The sequence came from a human donor with severe aplastic anemia or a healthy control (not recorded which). What was sequenced was sorted CD4+, CD8+, or CD8+CD57+ T cells (not recorded which) from PBMCs. The V gene is TRBV10-3 and the J gene is TRBJ1-5; 9 bases in between match TRBD1. The DNA sequence reads TGTGCCAGCAGTGACGGCCGGGACAGGGCCCAGCATTTT. This is translated as CASSDGRDRAQHF.